The 5 T cell receptor beta chains reported below all come from one sample, sequenced in a study of T cells in localized non-small cell lung cancer. Repertoires were generated with immunoSEQ multiplex PCR, while TCRdb's copy carries only in-frame clones and drops some. The table records 45,000 or so clones, around 81% of them present only once. Sequenced material: peripheral blood mononuclear cells, taken before any cancer treatment. Every receptor here comes from a man aged 40-75 years with stage III lung adenocarcinoma.

V and J are TRBV27 and TRBJ2-6; D is uncertain. The V end was cut by 4 bases, the J end by 0 bases, with 10 bases between. Looked up from germline, CDR1 is MNHEY and CDR2 is SMNVEV (reference sequence). This CDR3 region has 16 residues. CDR3 in amino acids: CASSYSEDSGANVLTF. The CDR3 nucleotides are TGTGCCAGCAGTTACTCTGAGGACTCTGGGGCCAACGTCCTGACTTTC.

The V and J genes are TRBV9 and TRBJ1-1; 9 positions match TRBD1. With V trimmed by 0 bases and J by 8 bases, 8 bases remained unmatched. Germline CDR1 SGDLS, CDR2 YYNGEE. CDR3 length: 15 amino acids. The CDR3 coding sequence is TGTGCCAGCAGCGTAGGTCTCACGGACAGGGGAGAAGCTTTCTTT. Amino acid sequence: CASSVGLTDRGEAFF.

This clone was seen a handful of times. The chain uses TRBV27 and TRBJ2-1, with 7 bases aligning to TRBD2. V dropped 5 bases and J dropped 9; count of bases not matched to a gene: 19. The CDR3 is made up of 17 amino acids. CDR1 is MNHEY, CDR2 SMNVEV, per germline (reference sequence). The DNA for the CDR3 is TGTGCCAGCAGTCCTTCTTTCGTCACAGCGGGGAGGAGTGAGCAGTTCTTC. Its translation: CASSPSFVTAGRSEQFF.

The chain couples TRBV2 to TRBJ1-1; perhaps TRBD1 as D (5 bases). V was clipped by 5 bases and J by 1 base, with 11 bases between them. This CDR3 is built from 14 residues. Germline V gene sequence: CDR1 SNHLY, CDR2 FYNNEI. CDR3 sequence (DNA): TGTGCCAGCAGTCAGATTCAGGGGAACACTGAAGCTTTCTTT. This sequence encodes CASSQIQGNTEAFF.

V gene TRBV5-1 combines with J gene TRBJ2-1; TRBD2 matches 11 bases. There are 18 residues in the CDR3. The germline CDR1 and CDR2 sequences are SGHRS and YFSETQ. V gave up 0 bases and J gave up 1 base; unmatched junction bases: 6. CDR3 DNA: TGCGCCAGCAGCTTGGCCCCTAGACTAGCGGGGTCCTACAATGAGCAGTTCTTC. This codes for CASSLAPRLAGSYNEQFF.